These 2 T cell receptor beta chains came from one sample sequenced in a study of response to subunit inactivated influenza vaccine. TCRdb passed the RT-PCR reads through MiXCR, listing each CDR3 protein once. The sample lists hundreds of thousands of distinct CDR3 sequences, over 20% occurring once. This specimen was PBMCs from blood, taken approximately 20 months after vaccination. Receptor source: a man between 50 and 75 years old who received an inactivated influenza vaccine.

The chain uses TRBV5-1 and TRBJ1-1; 7 bases match TRBD1. The length of the CDR3 is 13 residues. Germline V gene data show CDR1 as SGHRS and CDR2 as YFSETQ. Trimming removed 4 bases from V and 6 bases from J; junction bases left unmatched: 6. CDR3 residues: CASSISTGAEAFF. Written as DNA, the CDR3 is TGCGCCAGCAGCATATCCACAGGGGCTGAAGCTTTCTTT.

The J gene is TRBJ2-7, the V gene TRBV28, with 9 bases matching TRBD2. V shed 5 bases and J 7 bases; nucleotides not matched to a gene: 12. The germline V gene encodes CDR1 MDHEN and CDR2 SYDVKM. This CDR3 is 15 amino acids long. Here the CDR3 reads CASSPTLAGGVEQYF. CDR3 DNA sequence: TGTGCCAGCAGTCCTACCCTTGCGGGAGGGGTTGAGCAGTACTTC.